The 30 T cell receptor beta chains below were found in one sample sequenced in a study of cytomegalovirus exposure and HLA in healthy donors. The PCR made use of 60 Vbeta and 13 Jbeta primers. Libraries were prepared by immunoSEQ multiplex PCR; TCRdb keeps only in-frame clonotypes and omits some of them. The table shows approximately 110,000 clones, with 65% to 75% occurring only once. The sample was PBMCs. All receptors derive from a woman aged 50 to 65 in good health and CMV-seropositive.

The rearrangement uses TRBV30 and TRBJ2-7; unclear D gene. CDR1 is GTSNPN and CDR2 is SVGIG in the germline V gene (reference sequence). Trimming removed 3 bases from V and 6 bases from J, with 12 bases in between. The CDR3 spans 12 residues. The CDR3 DNA follows: TGTGCCTGGAGCGCCCAACACGCCGAGCAGTACTTC. Translating it yields CAWSAQHAEQYF.

As concerns this clone: Other nucleotide sequences from this sample produce the same CDR3. The chain joins TRBV5-1 to TRBJ2-5; tentative D call: TRBD2 (6 bases). Looked up from germline, CDR1 is SGHRS and CDR2 is YFSETQ. Trimming removed 2 bases from V and 4 bases from J, with 15 bases in between. The CDR3 consists of 15 residues. The chain's CDR3 is CASSFIPGDGETQYF. DNA for the CDR3: TGCGCCAGCAGCTTCATTCCGGGGGACGGAGAGACCCAGTACTTC.

This sequence joins TRBV6-1 and TRBJ2-6; D ambiguous. CDR1 MNHNS and CDR2 SASEGT come from the germline V gene. CDR3 length: 15 residues. V lost 1 base to trimming and J lost 0 bases, with 4 bases between them. In DNA, the CDR3 is TGTGCCAGCAGTGAAGTGAGCTCTGGGGCCAACGTCCTGACTTTC. Translation gives CASSEVSSGANVLTF.

This chain uses TRBV5-6 with TRBJ1-2; D might be TRBD1 (6 bases). The CDR3 sequence is 15 residues long. The V end was cut by 3 bases, the J end by 6 bases, with 18 bases between. Germline V gene lookup returns CDR1 SGHDT and CDR2 YYEEEE. The CDR3 DNA sequence: TGTGCCAGCAGCTCAGTGGACAGAGAAGCTAATGGCTACACCTTC. This codes for CASSSVDREANGYTF.

The V and J genes are TRBV7-2 and TRBJ1-2; D might be TRBD1 (5 bases). Trimming removed 1 base at V and 4 bases at J, with 10 bases between. There are 14 residues in the CDR3. Germline V gene data show CDR1 as SGHTA and CDR2 as FQGNSA. The CDR3 sequence is CASSLGGGGYGYTF. DNA for the CDR3: TGTGCCAGCAGCTTAGGCGGGGGAGGCTATGGCTACACCTTC.

The gene calls are TRBV19 and TRBJ2-7; 7 bases map to TRBD2. CDR3 length: 16 amino acids. The germline V gene encodes CDR1 LNHDA and CDR2 SQIVND (reference sequence). V shed 6 bases and J 2 bases; nucleotides not matched to a gene: 13. The CDR3 here is CASSEGLGGPAYEQYF. CDR3 DNA sequence: TGTGCCAGTAGCGAAGGACTAGGCGGTCCTGCCTACGAGCAGTACTTC.

The rearrangement uses TRBV5-1 and TRBJ2-3, with a weak D call TRBD1 (6 bases). V was shortened by 2 bases and J by 1 base, with 8 bases between the two germline ends. Germline values: CDR1 SGHRS, CDR2 YFSETQ. CDR3 length equals 14 residues. This chain's CDR3 is CASSLGGGTDTQYF. The CDR3 region has the DNA TGCGCCAGCAGCTTAGGGGGAGGCACAGATACGCAGTATTTT. Complete variable domain (other parts from reference TRBV5-1 and TRBJ2-3): KAGVTQTPRYLIKTRGQQVTLSCSPISGHRSVSWYQQTPGQGLQFLFEYFSETQRNKGNFPGRFSGRQFSNSRSEMNVSTLELGDSALYLCASSLGGGTDTQYFGPGTRLTVL.

The CDR3 here is CASSLGRDNSPLHF. CDR3 in DNA: TGTGCCAGCAGTTTAGGCAGGGATAATTCACCCCTCCACTTT. The rearrangement links TRBV28 to TRBJ1-6; a possible D gene is TRBD1 (5 bases). Trimming took off 2 bases at V and 5 bases at J, with 7 bases between the two ends. The CDR3 length is 14 residues. CDR1 MDHEN and CDR2 SYDVKM come from the germline V gene.

The J gene is TRBJ2-3, the V gene TRBV10-1, with 7 bases aligning to TRBD2. With 2 bases clipped from V and 9 bases from J, the junction kept 8 bases outside the gene matches. This CDR3 is built from 14 residues. CDR1 is WNHNN, CDR2 SYGVQD, per germline (reference sequence). CDR3 region: CASSEGTPGGTQYF. CDR3 DNA sequence: TGCGCCAGCAGTGAGGGGACTCCGGGAGGCACGCAGTATTTT.

The chain combines TRBV5-1 with TRBJ2-3, with 7 positions matching TRBD2. V shed 4 bases and J 0 bases; nucleotides not matched to a gene: 5. Germline-derived CDR1 and CDR2 are SGHRS and YFSETQ. The length of the CDR3 is 15 residues. The CDR3 region has the DNA TGCGCCAGCAGCGGAGCGGGGTATAGCACAGATACGCAGTATTTT. Translation gives CASSGAGYSTDTQYF. Full variable domain (missing parts from reference TRBV5-1 and TRBJ2-3): KAGVTQTPRYLIKTRGQQVTLSCSPISGHRSVSWYQQTPGQGLQFLFEYFSETQRNKGNFPGRFSGRQFSNSRSEMNVSTLELGDSALYLCASSGAGYSTDTQYFGPGTRLTVL.

In DNA, the CDR3 is TGTGCCAGCAGCCAAGTCCTGGGCGCAGCGGGGGGGCGCAATGAGCAGTTCTTC. It translates to CASSQVLGAAGGRNEQFF. V gene TRBV4-2 combines with J gene TRBJ2-1; 10 bases align to TRBD2. CDR3 size: 18 residues. V lost 1 base to trimming and J lost 6 bases; unmatched junction nucleotides: 12. Germline V lookup: CDR1 LGHNA, CDR2 YNFKEQ.

The J gene is TRBJ2-2, the V gene TRBV4-1; 9 nucleotides agree with TRBD2. Germline V gene data show CDR1 as MGHRA and CDR2 as YSYEKL. Losses at the gene ends were 4 bases for V and 3 bases for J; bases not matched to a gene: 6. This CDR3 contains 16 residues. This CDR3 is CASSRRLAEDTGELFF. CDR3 sequence (DNA): TGCGCCAGCAGCCGCCGACTAGCGGAAGACACCGGGGAGCTGTTTTTT.

The chain couples TRBV2 to TRBJ2-7; possibly TRBD2 for D (7 bases). Between the trimmed V and J ends, which lost 6 bases and 4 bases, there was a span of 16 bases. Germline V gene sequence: CDR1 SNHLY, CDR2 FYNNEI. The length of the CDR3 is 14 residues. CDR3 amino acids: CASSVSGGPYEQYF. The CDR3 bases are TGTGCCAGCAGCGTGTCCGGGGGGCCTTACGAGCAGTACTTC.

This chain connects TRBV19 to TRBJ2-7; TRBD2 matches 8 bases. V was clipped by 3 bases and J by 4 bases; unmatched bases: 8. The CDR3 length is 15 residues. Looked up from germline, CDR1 is LNHDA and CDR2 is SQIVND (reference sequence). CDR3 nucleotides: TGTGCCAGTAGTATTGGACCAGCGGGGGCTTACGAGCAGTACTTC. Translating gives CASSIGPAGAYEQYF.

The rearrangement joins TRBV5-1 to TRBJ2-5, with D tentatively TRBD2 (7 bases). This CDR3 has 14 amino acids. The germline gives CDR1 SGHRS, CDR2 YFSETQ. V was cut by 3 bases and J by 4 bases, with 13 bases left in between. The CDR3 DNA reads TGCGCCAGCAGCTGGGGGGGGCCCACAGAGACCCAGTACTTC. Encoded protein: CASSWGGPTETQYF.

This chain links TRBV30 with TRBJ1-2; D perhaps matches TRBD1 (5 bases). This CDR3 is 14 amino acids long. Trimming took off 3 bases at V and 2 bases at J, with 13 bases between the two ends. Per the germline V gene, CDR1 is GTSNPN and CDR2 is SVGIG (reference sequence). CDR3 loop: CAWSQDMFNYGYTF. DNA of the CDR3: TGTGCCTGGAGCCAGGACATGTTCAACTATGGCTACACCTTC.

The chain recombines TRBV7-9 with TRBJ1-6; 8 bases match TRBD1. J gave up 6 bases and V 4 bases, and 5 bases lay outside the gene matches. Germline lookup yields CDR1 SEHNR and CDR2 FQNEAQ (reference sequence). The CDR3 loop spans 15 amino acids. This CDR3 reads CASSSGTGFNSPLHF. DNA of the CDR3: TGTGCCAGCAGCTCAGGGACAGGATTTAATTCACCCCTCCACTTT.

The V gene is TRBV5-1, the J gene TRBJ1-1; 11 bases are a match to TRBD1. CDR1 and CDR2 (germline): SGHRS, YFSETQ. The CDR3 sequence is 14 residues long. Trimming at V came to 4 bases and at J to 11 bases, leaving 10 bases not matched to a gene. The CDR3 DNA is TGCGCCAGCAGCCCGGGGGACAGGGGGAATGAGGCTTTCTTT. This encodes CASSPGDRGNEAFF.

This clone turned up a few times. The V gene is TRBV5-1, the J gene TRBJ2-7, with TRBD2 as a possible D gene (6 bases). Germline V lookup: CDR1 SGHRS, CDR2 YFSETQ. V was clipped by 9 bases and J by 2 bases, with 18 bases between them. There are 14 residues in the CDR3. The CDR3 sequence is CATRREAGPYEQYF. In nucleotides, the CDR3 is TGCGCCACCCGGAGGGAGGCGGGCCCCTACGAGCAGTACTTC.

Here the CDR3 reads CASSQDFRTGDNEQFF. CDR3 DNA: TGTGCCAGCAGCCAAGACTTTAGGACAGGGGACAATGAGCAGTTCTTC. The chain combines TRBV14 with TRBJ2-1; 9 bases align to TRBD1. V lost 0 bases, J lost 5 bases, and 5 bases stayed unmatched. CDR1 is SGHDN and CDR2 is FVKESK in the germline V gene. CDR3 size: 16 residues.

The sample holds a few counts of this clone. V gene TRBV12-5 combines with J gene TRBJ2-7; 13 bases line up with TRBD2. Germline values: CDR1 LGHNT, CDR2 FRNRAP. With V trimmed by 6 bases and J by 2 bases, 7 bases remained unmatched. The length of the CDR3 is 16 residues. The CDR3 loop is CASGRGLAGPAYEQYF. CDR3 bases: TGTGCTAGTGGCAGGGGACTAGCGGGGCCAGCCTACGAGCAGTACTTC.

The chain couples TRBV7-9 to TRBJ2-7; D gene uncertain. Per the germline V gene, CDR1 is SEHNR and CDR2 is FQNEAQ (reference sequence). This CDR3 is built from 15 residues. V gave up 3 bases and J gave up 2 bases, with 14 bases separating them. DNA for the CDR3: TGTGCCAGCAGCTTTTCGTCAGTTCCTCCCTACGAGCAGTACTTC. Its protein product is CASSFSSVPPYEQYF.

This clone was counted a single time. The CDR3 is CATIRFSGGGEQYF. CDR3 bases: TGTGCCACCATCCGGTTCTCTGGAGGCGGCGAGCAGTACTTC. The chain joins TRBV7-9 to TRBJ2-7; a weak D match, TRBD2 (5 bases). Germline lookup yields CDR1 SEHNR and CDR2 FQNEAQ (reference sequence). V dropped 10 bases and J dropped 6 bases, with 22 bases sitting between them. The CDR3 spans 14 residues. Full variable domain (rest looked up from reference TRBV7-9 and TRBJ2-7): DTGVSQNPRHKITKRGQNVTFRCDPISEHNRLYWYRQTLGQGPEFLTYFQNEAQLEKSRLLSDRFSAERPKGSFSTLEIQRTEQGDSAMYLCATIRFSGGGEQYFGPGTRLTVT.

This clone showed up just a few times. This rearrangement joins TRBV7-9 to TRBJ1-2; 7 bases map to TRBD1. The CDR3 is 13 amino acids. CDR1 is SEHNR, CDR2 FQNEAQ, per germline (reference sequence). V lost 3 bases, J lost 6 bases, and 4 bases stayed unmatched. CDR3: CASSFRQGNGYTF. The DNA for the CDR3 is TGTGCCAGCAGCTTCAGACAGGGAAATGGCTACACCTTC.

The CDR3 is CAAGSPLHF. The CDR3 nucleotides read TGTGCCGCAGGTTCACCCCTCCACTTT. The chain uses TRBV7-9 and TRBJ1-6; no firm D call. Looked up from germline, CDR1 is SEHNR and CDR2 is FQNEAQ (reference sequence). The CDR3 has 9 amino acids. Between the trimmed V and J ends, which lost 11 bases and 9 bases, there was a span of 5 bases.

This sequence joins TRBV6-5 and TRBJ2-5; TRBD1 matches at 8 bases. This CDR3 comprises 12 residues. Germline V gene data show CDR1 as MNHEY and CDR2 as SVGAGI. The J segment lost 7 bases and the V segment lost 6 bases, leaving 4 bases of the junction unmatched. The CDR3 here is CASSRDRGTQYF. The DNA for the CDR3 is TGTGCCAGCAGCCGTGACAGGGGGACCCAGTACTTC.

The chain is built from TRBV5-6 and TRBJ1-1; D is perhaps TRBD1 (5 bases). Trimming stripped 0 bases from V and 3 bases from J, with 9 bases between. Germline-derived CDR1 and CDR2 are SGHDT and YYEEEE. CDR3 length: 14 amino acids. The CDR3 region is CASSLGWGDTEAFF. The CDR3, as DNA: TGTGCCAGCAGCTTGGGATGGGGGGACACTGAAGCTTTCTTT.

This chain links TRBV11-2 with TRBJ2-5, with TRBD1 matching over 8 bases. Germline trimming cut 5 bases from V and 10 bases from J; bases unmatched to any gene: 6. CDR1 SGHAT and CDR2 FQNNGV come from the germline V gene. The CDR3 is 12 amino acids. The CDR3 is CASSIDRGVQYF. DNA of the CDR3: TGTGCCAGCAGCATTGACAGGGGTGTCCAGTACTTC.

V usage is TRBV5-1 and J usage is TRBJ2-2; no definite D call. The V gene lost 4 bases and the J gene lost 3 bases, with 10 bases spanning the gap. The V gene's germline CDR1 is SGHRS and CDR2 YFSETQ. The CDR3 covers 14 residues. CDR3 region: CASSADTYTGELFF. The CDR3 bases are TGCGCCAGCAGCGCCGACACTTACACCGGGGAGCTGTTTTTT.

The chain links TRBV6-1 to TRBJ2-5; no definite D call. The germline V gene encodes CDR1 MNHNS and CDR2 SASEGT. V was clipped by 2 bases and J by 4 bases, with 5 bases between them. The CDR3 length is 12 residues. The CDR3 sequence: CASSESRETQYF. The DNA for the CDR3 is TGTGCCAGCAGTGAATCTCGAGAGACCCAGTACTTC.